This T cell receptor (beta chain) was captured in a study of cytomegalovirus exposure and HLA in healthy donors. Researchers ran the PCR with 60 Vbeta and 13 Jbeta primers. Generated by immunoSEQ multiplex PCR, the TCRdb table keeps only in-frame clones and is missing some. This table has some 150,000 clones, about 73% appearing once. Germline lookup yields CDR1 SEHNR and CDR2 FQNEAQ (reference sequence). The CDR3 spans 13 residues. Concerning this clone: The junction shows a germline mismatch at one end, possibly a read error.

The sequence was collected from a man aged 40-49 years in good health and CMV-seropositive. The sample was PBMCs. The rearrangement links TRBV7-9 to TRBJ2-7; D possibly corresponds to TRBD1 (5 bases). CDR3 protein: CSSSPSTAYEQYF. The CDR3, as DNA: TGTTCCAGCAGCCCCTCGACAGCGTACGAGCAGTACTTC.